The present T cell receptor (beta chain) was sequenced within a study of blood T cell repertoires in COVID-19. Background on the study: The United States, Italy and Spain provided the acute and convalescent COVID-19 samples.

This CDR3 has 13 amino acids. Trimming removed 4 bases from V and 1 base from J, with 7 bases in between. Looked up from germline, CDR1 is LGHNA and CDR2 is YSLEER. Libraries were prepared by immunoSEQ multiplex PCR; TCRdb keeps only in-frame clonotypes and omits some of them. The data show tens of thousands of clones, over 80% seen once. The chain is built from TRBV4-3 and TRBJ1-1, with D possibly TRBD1 on 5 matching bases. Specimen: peripheral blood. This TCR was recovered from a human donor in a cohort sampled during active COVID-19. CDR3 sequence reads: CASSLGGNTEAFF. CDR3 bases: TGCGCCAGCAGCCTCGGGGGGAACACTGAAGCTTTCTTT.